This TCR beta chain was retrieved from a study of OX40 agonist ivuxolimab in advanced cancers. Using immunoSEQ multiplex PCR, the repertoire was profiled, and TCRdb retains in-frame clones only, with some absent. The data hold roughly 70,000 clones, with around 80% observed a single time. The CDR3 is made up of 17 amino acids. Trimming pared 0 bases from V and 5 bases from J, leaving 19 bases between. Germline-derived CDR1 and CDR2 are SGHRS and YFSETQ. As to this clone: Its antigen is not identified.

Study results and limitations: More expanded clones were found, on average, in CD8+ than in CD4+ T cells.

V usage is TRBV5-1 and J usage is TRBJ2-3; TRBD1 or TRBD2 may be the D gene (6 bases each). This specimen consisted of CD4+ or CD8+ T cells sorted from blood, obtained in a trial of the OX40 agonist ivuxolimab. The source is an adult with an advanced solid tumor such as melanoma, head and neck, liver or kidney cancer. The CDR3 spells CASSLGAGTPPQDTQYF. DNA of the CDR3: TGCGCCAGCAGCTTGGGTGCGGGGACACCACCCCAAGATACGCAGTATTTT.